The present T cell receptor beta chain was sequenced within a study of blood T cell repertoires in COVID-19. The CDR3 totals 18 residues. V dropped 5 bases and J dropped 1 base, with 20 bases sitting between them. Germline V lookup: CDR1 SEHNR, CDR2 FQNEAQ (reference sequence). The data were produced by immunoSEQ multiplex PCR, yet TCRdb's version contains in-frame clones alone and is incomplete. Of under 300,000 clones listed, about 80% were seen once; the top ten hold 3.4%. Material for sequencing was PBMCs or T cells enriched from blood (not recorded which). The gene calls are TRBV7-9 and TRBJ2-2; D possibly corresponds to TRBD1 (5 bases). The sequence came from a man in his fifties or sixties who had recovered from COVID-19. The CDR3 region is CASSPDTHFIENTGELFF. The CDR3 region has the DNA TGTGCCAGCAGCCCGGACACTCACTTTATAGAGAACACCGGGGAGCTGTTTTTT.